The clone carrying this T cell receptor beta chain was counted at least ten times. As yet, its antigen is unknown. TCRdb ran MiXCR on the reads and lists one entry per CDR3 protein. In the table there are about 310,000 distinct CDR3 sequences, approximately 25% of which are singletons. The data belong to a study of T cell repertoires in cytomegalovirus infection. Study overall: Public TCR beta signatures indicated both CMV infection and matching HLA type.

The ends were cut back, 0 bases at V and 0 bases at J, with 6 bases in the middle. The CDR3 covers 15 residues. This TCR was recovered from a human donor in good health (CMV status not recorded). Some clones in this sample may be carry-over from other donors' samples. The sample in question was cultured PBMCs, obtained from culture after CMV antigen stimulation. This chain uses TRBV12-3 or TRBV12-4 with TRBJ2-1; D not certain. This chain's CDR3 is CASSLAGSSYNEQFF. CDR3 DNA sequence: TGTGCCAGCAGTTTAGCGGGTAGCTCCTACAATGAGCAGTTCTTC.